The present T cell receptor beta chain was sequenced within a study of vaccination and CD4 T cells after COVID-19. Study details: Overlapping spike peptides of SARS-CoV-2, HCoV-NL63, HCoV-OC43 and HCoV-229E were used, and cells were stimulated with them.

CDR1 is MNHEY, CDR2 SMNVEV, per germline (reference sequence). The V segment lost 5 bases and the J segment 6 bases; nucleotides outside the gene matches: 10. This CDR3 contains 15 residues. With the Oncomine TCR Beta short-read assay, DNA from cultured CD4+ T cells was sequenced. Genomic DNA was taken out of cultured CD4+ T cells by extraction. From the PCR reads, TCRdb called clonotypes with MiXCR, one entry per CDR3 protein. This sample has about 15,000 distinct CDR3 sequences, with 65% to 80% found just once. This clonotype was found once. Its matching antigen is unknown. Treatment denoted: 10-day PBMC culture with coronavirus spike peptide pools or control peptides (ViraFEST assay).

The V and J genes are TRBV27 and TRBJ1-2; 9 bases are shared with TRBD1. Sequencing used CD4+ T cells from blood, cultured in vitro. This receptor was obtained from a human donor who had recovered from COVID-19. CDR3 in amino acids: CASSKLLTGGDGYTF. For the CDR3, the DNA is TGTGCCAGCAGTAAACTACTGACAGGGGGGGATGGCTACACCTTC.